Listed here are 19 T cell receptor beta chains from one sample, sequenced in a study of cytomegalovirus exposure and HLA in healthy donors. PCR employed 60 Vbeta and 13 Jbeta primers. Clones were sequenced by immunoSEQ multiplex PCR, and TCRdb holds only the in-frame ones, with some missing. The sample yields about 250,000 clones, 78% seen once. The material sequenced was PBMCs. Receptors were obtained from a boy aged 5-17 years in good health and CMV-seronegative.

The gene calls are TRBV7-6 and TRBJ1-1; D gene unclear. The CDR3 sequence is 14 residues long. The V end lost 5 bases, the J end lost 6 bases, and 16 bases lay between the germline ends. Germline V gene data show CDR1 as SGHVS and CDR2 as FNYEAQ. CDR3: CASSLGGVSAEAFF. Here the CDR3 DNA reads TGTGCCAGCAGCCTCGGCGGGGTATCAGCTGAAGCTTTCTTT.

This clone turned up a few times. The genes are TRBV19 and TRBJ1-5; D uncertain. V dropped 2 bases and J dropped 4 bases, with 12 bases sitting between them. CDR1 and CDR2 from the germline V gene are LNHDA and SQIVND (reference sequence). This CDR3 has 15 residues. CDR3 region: CASSIRARGNQPQHF. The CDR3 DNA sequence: TGTGCCAGTAGTATAAGGGCCCGCGGGAATCAGCCCCAGCATTTT. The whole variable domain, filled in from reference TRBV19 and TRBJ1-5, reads DGGITQSPKYLFRKEGQNVTLSCEQNLNHDAMYWYRQDPGQGLRLIYYSQIVNDFQKGDIAEGYSVSREKKESFPLTVTSAQKNPTAFYLCASSIRARGNQPQHFGDGTRLSIL.

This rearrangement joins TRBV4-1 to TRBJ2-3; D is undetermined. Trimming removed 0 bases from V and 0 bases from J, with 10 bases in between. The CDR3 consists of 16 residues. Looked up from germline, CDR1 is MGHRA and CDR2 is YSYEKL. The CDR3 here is CASSQDITQSTDTQYF. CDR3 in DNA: TGCGCCAGCAGCCAAGATATCACGCAGAGCACAGATACGCAGTATTTT.

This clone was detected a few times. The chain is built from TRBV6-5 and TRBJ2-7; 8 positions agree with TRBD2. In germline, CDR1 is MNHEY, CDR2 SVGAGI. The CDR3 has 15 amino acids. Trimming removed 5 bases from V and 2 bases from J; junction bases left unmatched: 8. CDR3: CASSPESGGAYEQYF. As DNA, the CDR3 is TGTGCCAGCAGTCCGGAGAGCGGGGGAGCCTACGAGCAGTACTTC.

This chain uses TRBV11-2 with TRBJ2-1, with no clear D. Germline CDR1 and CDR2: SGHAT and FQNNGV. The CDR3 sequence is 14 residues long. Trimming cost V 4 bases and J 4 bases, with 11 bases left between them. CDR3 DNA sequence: TGTGCCAGCAGCTCCAAAGAACAGTACAATGAGCAGTTCTTC. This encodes CASSSKEQYNEQFF.

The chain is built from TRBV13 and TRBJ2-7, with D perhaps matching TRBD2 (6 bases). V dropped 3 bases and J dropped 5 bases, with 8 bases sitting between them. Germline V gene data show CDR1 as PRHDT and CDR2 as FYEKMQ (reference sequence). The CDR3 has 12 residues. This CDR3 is CASSLGTDEQYF. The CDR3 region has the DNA TGTGCCAGCAGCTTGGGGACTGACGAGCAGTACTTC.

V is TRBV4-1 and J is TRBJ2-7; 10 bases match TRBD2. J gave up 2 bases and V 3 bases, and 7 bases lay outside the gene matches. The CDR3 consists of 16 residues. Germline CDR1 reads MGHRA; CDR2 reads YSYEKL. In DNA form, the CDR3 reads TGCGCCAGCAGCCAGAGAGGACTAGCGGCTCCCTACGAGCAGTACTTC. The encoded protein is CASSQRGLAAPYEQYF.

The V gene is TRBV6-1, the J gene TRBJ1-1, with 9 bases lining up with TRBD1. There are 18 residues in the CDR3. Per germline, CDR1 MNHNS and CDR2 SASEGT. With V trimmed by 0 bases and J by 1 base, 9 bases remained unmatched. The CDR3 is CASSEANRPGQGNTEAFF. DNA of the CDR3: TGTGCCAGCAGTGAAGCCAACCGACCGGGACAGGGGAACACTGAAGCTTTCTTT.

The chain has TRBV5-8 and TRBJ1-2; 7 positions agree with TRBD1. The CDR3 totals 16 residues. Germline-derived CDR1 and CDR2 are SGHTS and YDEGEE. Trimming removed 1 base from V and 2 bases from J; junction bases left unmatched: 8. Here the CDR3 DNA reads TGTGCCAGCAGCTTGTATCCGACAGGGCTCAACTATGGCTACACCTTC. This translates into CASSLYPTGLNYGYTF.

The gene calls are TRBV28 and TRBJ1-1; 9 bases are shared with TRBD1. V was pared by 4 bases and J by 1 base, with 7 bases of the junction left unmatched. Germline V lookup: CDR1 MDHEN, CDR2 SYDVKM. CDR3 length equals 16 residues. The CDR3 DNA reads TGTGCCAGCAGTTCTTGGGACAGGGATACGAACACTGAAGCTTTCTTT. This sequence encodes CASSSWDRDTNTEAFF.

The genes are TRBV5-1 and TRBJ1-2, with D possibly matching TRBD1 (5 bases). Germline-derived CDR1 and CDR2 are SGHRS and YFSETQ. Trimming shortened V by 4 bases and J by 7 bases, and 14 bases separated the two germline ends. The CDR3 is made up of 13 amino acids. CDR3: CASSTDRDFGYTF. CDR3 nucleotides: TGCGCCAGCAGCACCGACCGGGACTTTGGCTACACCTTC.

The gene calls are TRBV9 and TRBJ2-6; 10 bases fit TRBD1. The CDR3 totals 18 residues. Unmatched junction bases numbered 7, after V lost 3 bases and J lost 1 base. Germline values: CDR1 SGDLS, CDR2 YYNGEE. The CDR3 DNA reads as TGTGCCAGCAGCGCGCGGACAGGGGGAGGTTCTGGGGCCAACGTCCTGACTTTC. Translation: CASSARTGGGSGANVLTF.

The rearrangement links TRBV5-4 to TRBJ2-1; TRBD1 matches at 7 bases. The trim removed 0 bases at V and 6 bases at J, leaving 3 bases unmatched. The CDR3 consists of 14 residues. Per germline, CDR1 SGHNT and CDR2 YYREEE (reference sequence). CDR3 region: CASSLGTGVNEQFF. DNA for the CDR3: TGTGCCAGCAGCTTGGGGACAGGCGTCAATGAGCAGTTCTTC. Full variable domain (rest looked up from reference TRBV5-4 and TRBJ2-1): ETGVTQSPTHLIKTRGQQVTLRCSSQSGHNTVSWYQQALGQGPQFIFQYYREEENGRGNFPPRFSGLQFPNYSSELNVNALELDDSALYLCASSLGTGVNEQFFGPGTRLTVL.

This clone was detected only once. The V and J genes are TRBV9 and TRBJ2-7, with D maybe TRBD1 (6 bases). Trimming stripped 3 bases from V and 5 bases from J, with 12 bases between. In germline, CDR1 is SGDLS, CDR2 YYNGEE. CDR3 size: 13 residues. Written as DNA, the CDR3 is TGTGCCAGCAGCGAAATACAGGGCCACGAGCAGTACTTC. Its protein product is CASSEIQGHEQYF.

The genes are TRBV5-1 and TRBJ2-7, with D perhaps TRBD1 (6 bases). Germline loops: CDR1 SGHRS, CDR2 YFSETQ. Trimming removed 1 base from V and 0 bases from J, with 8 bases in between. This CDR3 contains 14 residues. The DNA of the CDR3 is TGCGCCAGCAGCTTGTTACAGGGCTCCTACGAGCAGTACTTC. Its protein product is CASSLLQGSYEQYF.

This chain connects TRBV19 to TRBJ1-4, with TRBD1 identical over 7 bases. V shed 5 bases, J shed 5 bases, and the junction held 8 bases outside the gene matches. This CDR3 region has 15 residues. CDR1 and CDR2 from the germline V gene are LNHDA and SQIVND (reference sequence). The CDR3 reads CASSFPGQRNEKLFF. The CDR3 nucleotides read TGTGCCAGTAGTTTCCCGGGACAGAGGAATGAAAAACTGTTTTTT. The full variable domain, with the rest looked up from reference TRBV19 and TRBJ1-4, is DGGITQSPKYLFRKEGQNVTLSCEQNLNHDAMYWYRQDPGQGLRLIYYSQIVNDFQKGDIAEGYSVSREKKESFPLTVTSAQKNPTAFYLCASSFPGQRNEKLFFGSGTQLSVL.

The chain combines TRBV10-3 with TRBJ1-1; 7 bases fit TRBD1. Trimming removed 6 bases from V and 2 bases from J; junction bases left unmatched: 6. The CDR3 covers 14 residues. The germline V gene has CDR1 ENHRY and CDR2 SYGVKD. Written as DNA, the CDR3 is TGTGCCATCAGCGGGACAGCCGATAACACTGAAGCTTTCTTT. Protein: CAISGTADNTEAFF.

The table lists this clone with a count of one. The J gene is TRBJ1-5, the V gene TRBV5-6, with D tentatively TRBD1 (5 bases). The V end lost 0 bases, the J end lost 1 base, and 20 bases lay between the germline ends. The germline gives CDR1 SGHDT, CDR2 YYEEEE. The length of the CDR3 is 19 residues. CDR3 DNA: TGTGCCAGCAGCTTGGGGTTAGGGGTCAGTAGCGGGAGCAATCAGCCCCAGCATTTT. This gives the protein CASSLGLGVSSGSNQPQHF.

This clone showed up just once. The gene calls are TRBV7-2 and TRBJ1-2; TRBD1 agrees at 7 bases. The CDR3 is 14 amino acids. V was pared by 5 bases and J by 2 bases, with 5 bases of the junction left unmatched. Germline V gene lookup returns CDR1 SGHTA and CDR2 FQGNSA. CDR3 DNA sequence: TGTGCCAGCAGCCCGGACAGGTCGAACTATGGCTACACCTTC. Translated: CASSPDRSNYGYTF.